Presented here are 9 T cell receptor beta chains from one specimen sequenced in a study of T-cell memory formation after mild COVID-19. Using its own MiXCR run on the 5' RACE reads, TCRdb lists one record per CDR3 protein. The top ten hold just over 2% of the sample, which has approximately 180,000 distinct CDR3 sequences, more than 15% seen once. The sample consisted of PBMCs or a T cell subset sorted from them (not recorded which). Source of these receptors: an adult woman who had mild COVID-19 (a few samples of this study predate the infection). Cell type and time point are not known.

The sample holds a few counts of this clonotype. The V and J genes are TRBV18 and TRBJ2-4, with 7 positions matching TRBD1. The CDR3 covers 13 residues. Germline assignment: CDR1 KGHSH and CDR2 LQKENI. V shed 4 bases, J shed 5 bases, and the junction held 2 bases outside the gene matches. DNA of the CDR3: TGTGCCAGCTCACTCGGGACAGAAAACATTCAGTACTTC. It specifies CASSLGTENIQYF.

This clonotype was detected ten times or more. The chain joins TRBV9 to TRBJ2-7, with D possibly matching TRBD1 (6 bases). This CDR3 spans 15 amino acids. The germline gives CDR1 SGDLS, CDR2 YYNGEE. Between the trimmed V and J ends, which lost 3 bases and 0 bases, there was a span of 13 bases. This CDR3 reads CASSAGQTSSYEQYF. The CDR3 DNA reads as TGTGCCAGCAGCGCAGGACAGACGAGCTCCTACGAGCAGTACTTC.

The gene calls are TRBV5-1 and TRBJ2-5; D unresolved. Deletions cut 0 bases from V and 2 bases from J, with 5 bases between. The CDR3 has 13 amino acids. CDR1 and CDR2 from the germline V gene are SGHRS and YFSETQ. The CDR3, as DNA: TGCGCCAGCAGCTTGGCCGTGCAAGAGACCCAGTACTTC. Encoded protein: CASSLAVQETQYF. Variable domain in full (rest from reference TRBV5-1 and TRBJ2-5): KAGVTQTPRYLIKTRGQQVTLSCSPISGHRSVSWYQQTPGQGLQFLFEYFSETQRNKGNFPGRFSGRQFSNSRSEMNVSTLELGDSALYLCASSLAVQETQYFGPGTRLLVL.

This clonotype was recorded a few times. V usage is TRBV12-3 or TRBV12-4 and J usage is TRBJ2-1, with TRBD2 identical over 16 bases. With V trimmed by 6 bases and J by 7 bases, 3 bases remained unmatched. This CDR3 comprises 15 residues. For the CDR3, the DNA is TGTGCCAGCAGGTCGGGACTAGCGGGGGGGAATGAGCAGTTCTTC. Amino acids: CASRSGLAGGNEQFF.

On this clonotype: At one end, the junction sequence differs from germline, possibly due to a read error. This chain joins TRBV7-7 and TRBJ2-2, with 8 bases aligning to TRBD1. Germline loops: CDR1 SSHAT, CDR2 FNYEAQ (reference sequence). This CDR3 comprises 15 residues. The CDR3 DNA is TGTGCTAGCAGCCCGAACAGGGGGTTCACCGGGGAGCTGTTTTTT. It translates to CASSPNRGFTGELFF.

This rearrangement joins TRBV5-4 to TRBJ1-2; D may be TRBD1 (5 bases). V lost 4 bases to trimming and J lost 5 bases, with 15 bases between them. Germline-derived CDR1 and CDR2 are SGHNT and YYREEE (reference sequence). The CDR3 totals 14 residues. The CDR3 here is CASSPSGAGYGYTF. The CDR3 DNA reads as TGTGCCAGCAGCCCATCCGGGGCAGGATATGGCTACACCTTC.

V usage is TRBV15 and J usage is TRBJ2-5; D call uncertain. Trimming stripped 1 base from V and 4 bases from J, with 4 bases between. Germline lookup yields CDR1 LNHNV and CDR2 YYDKDF (reference sequence). There are 12 residues in the CDR3. CDR3: CATSRVGETQYF. The CDR3 DNA is TGTGCCACCAGCAGAGTGGGAGAGACCCAGTACTTC.

This clonotype was seen more than once but under ten times. The chain carries TRBV7-2 and TRBJ1-1, with D uncertain. V was pared by 2 bases and J by 3 bases, with 7 bases between. CDR1 and CDR2 from the germline V gene are SGHTA and FQGNSA. This CDR3 region has 13 residues. The CDR3 DNA reads TGTGCCAGCAGCTTAACACGGGACACTGAAGCTTTCTTT. This sequence encodes CASSLTRDTEAFF.

The rearrangement links TRBV4-3 to TRBJ2-5; tentative D call: TRBD1 (5 bases). V dropped 2 bases and J dropped 2 bases, with 12 bases sitting between them. This CDR3 region has 15 residues. CDR1 LGHNA and CDR2 YSLEER come from the germline V gene. CDR3 in DNA: TGCGCCAGCAGCCAACTAGGGGCGGCGCAAGAGACCCAGTACTTC. Translation gives CASSQLGAAQETQYF.